This T cell receptor beta chain was recovered during a study of blood T cell repertoires in COVID-19. Study-level background: The analysed material was cDNA or gDNA that came from T cells, B-cell-depleted T cells, or PBMCs.

Trimming at V came to 5 bases and at J to 7 bases, leaving 6 bases not matched to a gene. Per the germline V gene, CDR1 is LNHDA and CDR2 is SQIVND (reference sequence). The CDR3 contains 13 residues. Self-reported history from a screening survey and questionnaire set each donor's cohort. Authors' data handling: Amplification with reference gene primers provided the estimates of nucleated cell counts. Method: immunoSEQ multiplex PCR; TCRdb's copy keeps in-frame clones and lacks some. The DNA was the basis for D and trimming; V, J and clone size are from that table. The sample yields roughly 160,000 clones, 70% to 85% seen once.

The source is a man in his fifties or sixties who had recovered from COVID-19. The chain links TRBV19 to TRBJ2-7; 9 bases agree with TRBD1. The sequencing sample was made of PBMCs or T cells enriched from blood (not recorded which). CDR3 sequence: CASSARTGEEQYF. For the CDR3, the DNA is TGTGCCAGTAGTGCCCGGACAGGGGAAGAGCAGTACTTC.